A selection of T cell receptor beta chains follows, all from one sample in a study of control samples from healthy donors and cancer patients. Sequencing was performed with immunoSEQ multiplex PCR; in TCRdb, only in-frame clones are kept and a portion is missing. The sample holds about 53,000 clones, about 90% seen once. Sequenced material: PBMCs. The receptor set was obtained from a man aged 55 to 70 with head and neck cancer. The CDR3 runs from the conserved cysteine through the conserved F or W. D genes are given only for firm matches. The size field is filled for only some rows; it gives once, few, many or a size class.

clone_size,cdr3_length,j_call,v_call,d_call,cdr3_nt,cdr3_aa
NA,16,TRBJ1-5,TRBV27,TRBD1,TGTGCCAGCAGTCAGGGGACAGGCAGACGTGATCAGCCCCAGCATTTT,CASSQGTGRRDQPQHF
NA,15,TRBJ2-7,TRBV15,NA,TGTGCCACCAGCAGAGACTTACAGGGATCCTACGAGCAGTACTTC,CATSRDLQGSYEQYF
few,13,TRBJ1-2,TRBV6-5,NA,TGTGCCAGCAGTTACGACCGGAACTATGGCTACACCTTC,CASSYDRNYGYTF
few,12,TRBJ2-1,TRBV12-3/TRBV12-4,TRBD1,TGTGCCAGCAGTTTAGCCGGGACAGGGGGTCTCTTC,CASSLAGTGGLF
NA,18,TRBJ1-5,TRBV27,NA,TGTGCCAGCAGTCCCAAACCTAACAGGGCGACGGGCAATCAGCCCCAGCATTTT,CASSPKPNRATGNQPQHF
NA,13,TRBJ2-1,TRBV12-3/TRBV12-4,NA,TGTGCCAGCAGTTTACAGGGGAGGCGTGAGCAGTTCTTC,CASSLQGRREQFF
NA,16,TRBJ2-1,TRBV5-4,TRBD1,TGTGCCAGCAGCCGAACTTTCCCGGGACAGGGTGATGAGCAGTTCTTC,CASSRTFPGQGDEQFF
NA,13,TRBJ1-5,TRBV2,NA,TGTGCCAGCAAACAGGGTGAAGGTCAGCCCCAGCATTTT,CASKQGEGQPQHF
once,15,TRBJ2-6,TRBV6-5,NA,TGTGCCAGCACCCCCCAGACCTCTGGGGCCAACGTCCTGACTTTC,CASTPQTSGANVLTF
NA,14,TRBJ1-5,TRBV20-1,NA,TGCAGTGCTAGTCCAGGGGCTAGCAATCAGCCCCAGCATTTT,CSASPGASNQPQHF
NA,12,TRBJ1-1,TRBV7-9,TRBD1,TGTGCCAGCAGCTTGACAGGGCCAGGAGCTTTCTTT,CASSLTGPGAFF
NA,13,TRBJ1-6,TRBV25-1,NA,TGTGCCAGCAGTGAAGCAGGGACTTCACCCCTCCACTTT,CASSEAGTSPLHF
NA,17,TRBJ1-5,TRBV28,NA,TGTGCCAGCAGTTACCCTCCGGACCTCTTTAGCAATCAGCCCCAGCATTTT,CASSYPPDLFSNQPQHF
once,14,TRBJ1-2,TRBV19,NA,TGTGCCAGTAGTATCTCCGGGAGCAACTATGGCTACACCTTC,CASSISGSNYGYTF
NA,11,TRBJ2-7,TRBV5-1,NA,TGCGCCAGCAAGCATGAGGTCGAGCAGTACTTC,CASKHEVEQYF
NA,14,TRBJ2-5,TRBV30,NA,TGTGCCTGGAGTGTACTAGGGGGCCAAGAGACCCAGTACTTC,CAWSVLGGQETQYF
NA,15,TRBJ1-5,TRBV7-2,NA,TGTGCCAGCAGCTTATTTGGCAGGGATATTCAGCCCCAGCATTTT,CASSLFGRDIQPQHF
NA,14,TRBJ2-5,TRBV7-2,NA,TGTGCCAGCAGCCGCCAGGGGAGCCAAGAGACCCAGTACTTC,CASSRQGSQETQYF
NA,14,TRBJ1-1,TRBV5-1,NA,TGCGCCAGCAGCTTCCGCGGGGATGGCACTGAAGCTTTCTTT,CASSFRGDGTEAFF
NA,11,TRBJ2-1,TRBV6-5,NA,TGTGCCAGCAGTACGGGCAATGAGCAGTTCTTC,CASSTGNEQFF
NA,17,TRBJ2-7,TRBV6-2/TRBV6-3,TRBD2,TGTGCCAGCAGTTACTCCCTAGCGGGGGGGTTAACCTACGAGCAGTACTTC,CASSYSLAGGLTYEQYF
NA,13,TRBJ2-3,TRBV6-5,NA,TGTGCCAGGCCTCGGACTAGCACAGATACGCAGTATTTT,CARPRTSTDTQYF
NA,14,TRBJ2-2,TRBV6-6,NA,TGTGCCAGCAACATAGGGGGAAGTACCGGGGAGCTGTTTTTT,CASNIGGSTGELFF
NA,13,TRBJ1-1,TRBV6-5,NA,TGTGCCAGCAGACCCGCAGGTAACACTGAAGCTTTCTTT,CASRPAGNTEAFF
NA,13,TRBJ2-5,TRBV3-1/TRBV3-2,NA,TGTGCCAGCAGCCAAGACAGGGACGGGACCCAGTACTTC,CASSQDRDGTQYF
NA,13,TRBJ1-2,TRBV6-5,NA,TGTGCCAGCAGTCCTACTACACACTATGGCTACACCTTC,CASSPTTHYGYTF
NA,15,TRBJ2-1,TRBV9,TRBD1,TGTGCCAGCAGCCTTTCCGGGACAGAGTACAATGAGCAGTTCTTC,CASSLSGTEYNEQFF
NA,14,TRBJ1-2,TRBV28,NA,TGTGCCAGCTCTACGGGACCCCCTAACTATGGCTACACCTTC,CASSTGPPNYGYTF
NA,15,TRBJ1-2,TRBV6-6,TRBD1,TGTGCCAGCAGTAACCCGGGACAGGGGATCTATGGCTACACCTTC,CASSNPGQGIYGYTF
NA,15,TRBJ2-1,TRBV27,NA,TGTGCCAGCAGTTCCCTCGTATTCCGGGCTGCTGAGCAGTTCTTC,CASSSLVFRAAEQFF
NA,15,TRBJ2-4,TRBV9,TRBD1,TGTGCCAGCAGCCCACAGGACAGGGGGTGGGACATTCAGTACTTC,CASSPQDRGWDIQYF
NA,15,TRBJ1-5,TRBV4-3,NA,TGCGCCAGCAGCCAAGATCTCGGACAGTGGCAGCCCCAGCATTTT,CASSQDLGQWQPQHF
NA,17,TRBJ1-5,TRBV6-4,TRBD1,TGTGCCAGCAGTTTTGACAGGGGGAATGATAGCAATCAGCCCCAGCATTTT,CASSFDRGNDSNQPQHF
NA,15,TRBJ2-3,TRBV25-1,TRBD2,TGTGCCAGCAGTGTGGGGGCGGGAGGTTCAGATACGCAGTATTTT,CASSVGAGGSDTQYF
NA,11,TRBJ2-1,TRBV29-1,TRBD1,TGCAGCGGGGACAGGGCCAATGAGCAGTTCTTC,CSGDRANEQFF
NA,15,TRBJ1-5,TRBV28,NA,TGTGCCAGCAGTTTAGGCAAACTTGGATATCAGCCCCAGCATTTT,CASSLGKLGYQPQHF
once,15,TRBJ2-5,TRBV15,NA,TGTGCCACCAGCAGAGATGGCCTAGGGCAAGAGACCCAGTACTTC,CATSRDGLGQETQYF
NA,13,TRBJ1-6,TRBV12-3/TRBV12-4,NA,TGTGCCTCCGCGCAGGGAATTGGATCACCCCTCCACTTT,CASAQGIGSPLHF
NA,15,TRBJ2-7,TRBV7-8,NA,TGTGCCAGCAGCTTAGCGTCCGGACGCCTCTACGAGCAGTACTTC,CASSLASGRLYEQYF
NA,15,TRBJ2-7,TRBV5-1,NA,TGCGCCAGCAGCCGGATGGGGGGCGATTCCTACGAGCAGTACTTC,CASSRMGGDSYEQYF
NA,18,TRBJ2-3,TRBV19,NA,TGTGCCAGTAGTCCGGGCAGGGGGGGGGACGGTGGCGCAGATACGCAGTATTTT,CASSPGRGGDGGADTQYF
NA,13,TRBJ1-5,TRBV28,TRBD1,TGTGCCAGTCGGACAGGGGGCATTCAGCCCCAGCATTTT,CASRTGGIQPQHF
once,16,TRBJ2-3,TRBV4-3,TRBD2,TGCGCCAGCAGCCAAGGGGGGGGGAGTAGAGCAGATACGCAGTATTTT,CASSQGGGSRADTQYF
NA,15,TRBJ1-6,TRBV15,NA,TGTGCCACCAGCAGTGGGGGGAGGGGAAATTCACCCCTCCACTTT,CATSSGGRGNSPLHF
medium-sized,14,TRBJ2-7,TRBV6-2/TRBV6-3,NA,TGTGCCAGCAGCCCCGGACAGAGACGATACGAGCAGTACTTC,CASSPGQRRYEQYF
NA,13,TRBJ2-7,TRBV15,NA,TGTGCCACCAGCAGAGATGCTGGCTACGAGCAGTACTTC,CATSRDAGYEQYF
NA,13,TRBJ1-1,TRBV5-1,NA,TGCGCCAGCAGCTTGATGCCAGACACTGAAGCTTTCTTT,CASSLMPDTEAFF
NA,17,TRBJ2-5,TRBV11-2,TRBD2,TGTGCCAGCAGCTTAGTTTCGGGACTAGCGGTCCAAGAGACCCAGTACTTC,CASSLVSGLAVQETQYF
NA,15,TRBJ1-2,TRBV15,TRBD1,TGTGCCACCAGCGACAGGGGAGATTTGGGCTATGGCTACACCTTC,CATSDRGDLGYGYTF
NA,14,TRBJ2-7,TRBV27,TRBD2,TGTGCCAGCAGTTGGACTAGCGGAAAGTACGAGCAGTACTTC,CASSWTSGKYEQYF
NA,15,TRBJ2-7,TRBV7-3,TRBD1,TGTGCCAGCAGCGCAAATCCGACAGGGTACGACGAGCAGTACTTC,CASSANPTGYDEQYF
NA,15,TRBJ2-7,TRBV7-3,NA,TGTGCCAGCAGCCCCGGGGGCGTGTTCGGGCACGAGCAGTACTTC,CASSPGGVFGHEQYF
once,16,TRBJ2-3,TRBV27,NA,TGTGCCAGCAGTGCGCGGCGCGGGGCTCGGACAGATACGCAGTATTTT,CASSARRGARTDTQYF